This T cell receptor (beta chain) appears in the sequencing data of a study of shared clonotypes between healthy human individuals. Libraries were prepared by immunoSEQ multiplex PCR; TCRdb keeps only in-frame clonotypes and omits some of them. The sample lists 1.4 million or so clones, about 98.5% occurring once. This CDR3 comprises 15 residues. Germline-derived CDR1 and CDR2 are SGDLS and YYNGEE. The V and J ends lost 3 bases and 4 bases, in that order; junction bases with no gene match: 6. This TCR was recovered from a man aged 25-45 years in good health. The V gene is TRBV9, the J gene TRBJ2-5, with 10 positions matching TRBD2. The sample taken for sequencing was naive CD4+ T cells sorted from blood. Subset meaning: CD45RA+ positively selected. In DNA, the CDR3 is TGTGCCAGCAGCGAGGGGACTAGCGAGATAGAGACCCAGTACTTC. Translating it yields CASSEGTSEIETQYF. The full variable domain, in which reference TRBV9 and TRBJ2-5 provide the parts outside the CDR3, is DSGVTQTPKHLITATGQRVTLRCSPRSGDLSVYWYQQSLDQGLQFLIQYYNGEERAKGNILERFSAQQFPDLHSELNLSSLELGDSALYFCASSEGTSEIETQYFGPGTRLLVL.